Following are 13 T cell receptor beta chains from one sample sequenced in a study of blood T cell repertoires in COVID-19. Measured with immunoSEQ multiplex PCR; TCRdb has only the in-frame clones, and not every one. Altogether roughly 200,000 clones are present, 83% being singletons, with the ten largest covering about 1.3%. Source material: peripheral blood. The receptors shown here come from a woman aged 25 to 45 with COVID-19, enrolled during active disease.

The chain is built from TRBV5-1 and TRBJ2-5, with D perhaps matching TRBD1 (5 bases). The ends were cut back, 4 bases at V and 5 bases at J, with 15 bases in the middle. The CDR3 has 14 residues. CDR1 is SGHRS and CDR2 is YFSETQ in the germline V gene. The DNA of the CDR3 is TGCGCCAGCAGCATATTGGATCCAGGGGAGACCCAGTACTTC. It specifies CASSILDPGETQYF.

Concerning this clone: This CDR3 is also generated by other DNA sequences in the sample. The chain links TRBV9 to TRBJ2-7, with TRBD1 matching 8 bases. This CDR3 has 15 amino acids. J gave up 0 bases and V 0 bases, and 2 bases lay outside the gene matches. Looked up from germline, CDR1 is SGDLS and CDR2 is YYNGEE. The CDR3 region is CASSVGTGFSYEQYF. As DNA, the CDR3 is TGTGCCAGCAGCGTAGGGACAGGGTTCTCCTACGAGCAGTACTTC.

The CDR3 protein is CASSQVQGTGNTIYF. As DNA, the CDR3 is TGCGCCAGCAGCCAAGTCCAGGGTACAGGAAACACCATATATTTT. The rearrangement joins TRBV4-1 to TRBJ1-3, with D maybe TRBD1 (5 bases). Germline V CDR1 and CDR2: MGHRA, YSYEKL. Deletions cut 1 base from V and 4 bases from J, with 11 bases between. There are 15 residues in the CDR3.

V usage is TRBV5-8 and J usage is TRBJ2-3; tentatively, D is TRBD1 (5 bases). The length of the CDR3 is 12 residues. Germline-derived CDR1 and CDR2 are SGHTS and YDEGEE. The ends were cut back, 4 bases at V and 8 bases at J, with 11 bases in the middle. CDR3 in DNA: TGTGCCAGCAGCATCAGGGTCCGTACGCAGTATTTT. Translating gives CASSIRVRTQYF.

The gene calls are TRBV11-2 and TRBJ2-1, with 8 bases aligning to TRBD1. The germline V gene has CDR1 SGHAT and CDR2 FQNNGV. CDR3 length: 17 residues. Germline trimming cut 4 bases from V and 4 bases from J; bases unmatched to any gene: 12. Written as DNA, the CDR3 is TGTGCCAGCAGCTCAACCAGGGACAGGAGAATTTACAATGAGCAGTTCTTC. It is translated as CASSSTRDRRIYNEQFF.

The V gene is TRBV30, the J gene TRBJ1-5; 7 bases match TRBD1. V shed 0 bases, J shed 11 bases, and the junction held 7 bases outside the gene matches. CDR1 is GTSNPN, CDR2 SVGIG, per germline (reference sequence). This CDR3 is 13 amino acids long. The CDR3 DNA follows: TGTGCCTGGAGTGTACCAGGGGGAAGGGCCCAGCATTTT. Protein: CAWSVPGGRAQHF. Using reference TRBV30 and TRBJ1-5 for the parts outside the CDR3, the full variable domain is SQTIHQWPATLVQPVGSPLSLECTVEGTSNPNLYWYRQAAGRGLQLLFYSVGIGQISSEVPQNLSASRPQDRQFILSSKKLLLSDSGFYLCAWSVPGGRAQHFGDGTRLSIL.

The CDR3: CASSNPFEGTQYF. In nucleotides, the CDR3 is TGTGCCAGTAGTAACCCCTTCGAGGGGACCCAGTACTTC. This sequence joins TRBV19 and TRBJ2-5; the D gene is possibly TRBD2 (5 bases). V lost 4 bases and J lost 7, with 13 bases in between. This CDR3 spans 13 amino acids. Germline loops: CDR1 LNHDA, CDR2 SQIVND (reference sequence).

V gene TRBV18 combines with J gene TRBJ2-5; 7 bases match TRBD2. This CDR3 spans 14 amino acids. Losses at the gene ends were 6 bases for V and 4 bases for J; bases not matched to a gene: 8. From germline, CDR1 is KGHSH and CDR2 LQKENI. The CDR3 protein is CASSLEWGGETQYF. CDR3 sequence (DNA): TGTGCCAGCTCCCTCGAATGGGGGGGAGAGACCCAGTACTTC.

CDR3 DNA sequence: TGTGCCAGCAGCCCGGGACAGGGGGCGCATGAGCAGTTCTTC. Encoded protein: CASSPGQGAHEQFF. The chain carries TRBV7-9 and TRBJ2-1; TRBD1 aligns across 12 bases. The CDR3 contains 14 residues. V lost 5 bases, J lost 8 bases, and 4 bases stayed unmatched. Germline V gene sequence: CDR1 SEHNR, CDR2 FQNEAQ (reference sequence).

As for this clone: The identical CDR3 is also encoded by other nucleotide sequences in the sample. This rearrangement joins TRBV19 to TRBJ2-7; the match to TRBD1 covers 10 bases. The germline V gene encodes CDR1 LNHDA and CDR2 SQIVND (reference sequence). Trimming at V came to 7 bases and at J to 1 base, leaving 4 bases not matched to a gene. This CDR3 spans 14 amino acids. The CDR3 sequence is CASTPGQGSYEQYF. The CDR3 nucleotides read TGTGCCAGTACCCCGGGACAGGGGTCCTACGAGCAGTACTTC.

The sample holds a few counts of this clone. This rearrangement joins TRBV19 to TRBJ1-5, with a possible D match to TRBD1 (5 bases). CDR1 LNHDA and CDR2 SQIVND come from the germline V gene (reference sequence). V was cut by 5 bases and J by 10 bases, with 15 bases left in between. This CDR3 has 13 amino acids. CDR3 residues: CASSSGHDLPQHF. CDR3 in DNA: TGTGCCAGTAGTTCCGGACACGATCTTCCCCAGCATTTT.

The chain is built from TRBV12-3 or TRBV12-4 and TRBJ2-1; 7 bases are a match to TRBD2. V trimming: 6 bases; J trimming: 7 bases; junction bases outside the gene matches: 3. The CDR3 spans 12 residues. CDR3 in amino acids: CASSWEGNEQFF. The CDR3 DNA reads TGTGCCAGCAGCTGGGAGGGTAATGAGCAGTTCTTC.

The chain couples TRBV28 to TRBJ2-7, with 12 bases that match TRBD1. Germline assignment: CDR1 MDHEN and CDR2 SYDVKM. With V trimmed by 2 bases and J by 6 bases, 5 bases remained unmatched. This CDR3 contains 15 residues. CDR3 coding DNA: TGTGCCAGCAGTTTAATGGGACAGGGGGCCATCGAGCAGTACTTC. It codes for CASSLMGQGAIEQYF.